These 29 T cell receptor beta chains came from one sample sequenced in a study of blood T cell repertoires in COVID-19 (TCRdb year 2020). The library was made by the immunoSEQ multiplex PCR assay. Entries here come from immuneACCESS through TCRdb and include only in-frame sequences with V and J called. Some clones fail to appear in such tables; in the studies checked, an unresolved V gene covers under half of the shortfall, and the cause of the remainder is unknown. The sample profile shows about 75,000 clones; 85% to 90% of them were found once. Of the sample, about 2.5% is held by the ten largest clones. The sequenced material came from peripheral blood. These TCRs come from a human donor in a cohort sampled during active COVID-19.

This chain connects TRBV6-5 to TRBJ2-7; 7 positions match TRBD1. The junction had 8 bases not matched to a gene; V was cut back by 10 bases and J by 5 bases. The germline V gene encodes CDR1 MNHEY and CDR2 SVGAGI. This CDR3 spans 12 amino acids. The CDR3 bases are TGTGCCACCAGAGACAGGGTCAACGAGCAGTACTTC. Residues: CATRDRVNEQYF.

The J gene is TRBJ1-1, the V gene TRBV10-3; D gene unclear. Between the trimmed V and J ends, which lost 4 bases and 0 bases, there was a span of 9 bases. There are 14 residues in the CDR3. Germline CDR1 reads ENHRY; CDR2 reads SYGVKD. Here the CDR3 reads CAISVGGVNTEAFF. The CDR3 bases are TGTGCCATCAGTGTGGGAGGAGTGAACACTGAAGCTTTCTTT.

The chain has TRBV5-6 and TRBJ1-1; no reliable D call. Trimming took 1 base from V and 4 from J, leaving 11 bases between them. Per the germline V gene, CDR1 is SGHDT and CDR2 is YYEEEE. This CDR3 is built from 14 residues. The CDR3 loop is CASSLYGSRTEAFF. The CDR3 region has the DNA TGTGCCAGCAGCTTGTATGGGAGTCGCACTGAAGCTTTCTTT.

The rearrangement joins TRBV2 to TRBJ2-7, with D perhaps matching TRBD1 (5 bases). Between the trimmed V and J ends, which lost 2 bases and 3 bases, there was a span of 8 bases. This CDR3 contains 13 residues. Per germline, CDR1 SNHLY and CDR2 FYNNEI. In nucleotides, the CDR3 is TGTGCCAGCAGTGAAAGCGACAGCTACGAGCAGTACTTC. It codes for CASSESDSYEQYF.

The chain joins TRBV10-3 to TRBJ2-5; 7 positions agree with TRBD1. The junction had 8 bases not matched to a gene; V was cut back by 8 bases and J by 5 bases. The germline V gene encodes CDR1 ENHRY and CDR2 SYGVKD. The CDR3 spans 13 residues. The CDR3 sequence is CAIGPTGTETQYF. CDR3 sequence (DNA): TGTGCCATCGGACCGACAGGGACCGAGACCCAGTACTTC.

The CDR3 protein is CASSLGLIGGEETQYF. Written as DNA, the CDR3 is TGTGCCAGCAGCTTGGGCCTCATCGGGGGGGAAGAGACCCAGTACTTC. The chain has TRBV5-4 and TRBJ2-5; 8 positions match TRBD2. With V trimmed by 0 bases and J by 3 bases, 7 bases remained unmatched. This CDR3 spans 16 amino acids. Germline values: CDR1 SGHNT, CDR2 YYREEE (reference sequence).

The chain links TRBV15 to TRBJ2-3; 11 nucleotides agree with TRBD2. Germline CDR1 reads LNHNV; CDR2 reads YYDKDF (reference sequence). With 5 bases clipped from V and 2 bases from J, the junction kept 6 bases outside the gene matches. This CDR3 spans 16 amino acids. The CDR3 sequence: CATSRRLAGTTDTQYF. The CDR3 DNA reads TGTGCCACCAGCCGGCGACTAGCGGGAACCACAGATACGCAGTATTTT.

The chain joins TRBV5-6 to TRBJ2-3, with TRBD2 matching 11 bases. This CDR3 has 16 residues. The J segment lost 2 bases and the V segment lost 4 bases, leaving 6 bases of the junction unmatched. Germline CDR1 SGHDT, CDR2 YYEEEE. The CDR3 reads CASSPLAGGLTDTQYF. In DNA form, the CDR3 reads TGTGCCAGCAGCCCGCTAGCGGGGGGACTCACAGATACGCAGTATTTT.

The chain carries TRBV6-5 and TRBJ1-5; tentatively, D is TRBD1 (5 bases). V gave up 11 bases and J gave up 4 bases, with 21 bases separating them. Per the germline V gene, CDR1 is MNHEY and CDR2 is SVGAGI. This CDR3 is built from 15 residues. The CDR3 here is CASVRGGDGNQPQHF. In DNA, the CDR3 is TGTGCCTCCGTGAGGGGCGGGGACGGTAATCAGCCCCAGCATTTT.

The chain links TRBV27 to TRBJ1-1; 7 nucleotides agree with TRBD1. Germline-derived CDR1 and CDR2 are MNHEY and SMNVEV (reference sequence). The CDR3 is 15 residues long. Trimming removed 5 bases from V and 3 bases from J; junction bases left unmatched: 9. Here the CDR3 reads CASSPFDRVYTEAFF. The CDR3 nucleotides are TGTGCCAGCAGTCCGTTCGACAGGGTGTACACTGAAGCTTTCTTT.

V and J are TRBV20-1 and TRBJ2-5, with D perhaps matching TRBD2 (6 bases). The CDR3 extends over 11 amino acids. Per germline, CDR1 DFQATT and CDR2 SNEGSKA (reference sequence). The CDR3 coding sequence is TGCCTGGGGGGAGGCCAAGAGACCCAGTACTTC. Encoded protein: CLGGGQETQYF.

This sequence joins TRBV28 and TRBJ2-4, with TRBD1 identical over 10 bases. CDR3 length: 17 residues. CDR1 and CDR2 from the germline V gene are MDHEN and SYDVKM. V dropped 3 bases and J dropped 3; count of bases not matched to a gene: 8. CDR3 sequence (DNA): TGTGCCAGCAGTTTGGCGGGGACAGGGGCATACAAAAACATTCAGTACTTC. Protein product: CASSLAGTGAYKNIQYF.

This chain uses TRBV4-3 with TRBJ2-1; 8 bases map to TRBD2. CDR3 length: 17 amino acids. CDR1 LGHNA and CDR2 YSLEER come from the germline V gene. Losses at the gene ends were 4 bases for V and 4 bases for J; bases not matched to a gene: 12. The CDR3 bases are TGCGCCAGCAGCCGCCGCCGGGATAGCGGGACTTACAATGAGCAGTTCTTC. This translates into CASSRRRDSGTYNEQFF.

This clone was counted only a few times. The same CDR3 arises from other DNA sequences in this sample as well. The CDR3 coding sequence is TGTGCCAGCAGCGTCGCTGTGGCTAGCGGGGGGGGCAACACCGGGGAGCTGTTTTTT. Translated: CASSVAVASGGGNTGELFF. This chain connects TRBV9 to TRBJ2-2; 12 positions agree with TRBD2. This CDR3 region has 19 residues. Germline-derived CDR1 and CDR2 are SGDLS and YYNGEE. The J segment lost 2 bases and the V segment lost 2 bases, leaving 10 bases of the junction unmatched.

In this sample, this clone turned up a few times. The J gene is TRBJ1-1, the V gene TRBV6-6; D unclear. The germline gives CDR1 MNHNY, CDR2 SVGAGI (reference sequence). CDR3 length: 11 amino acids. V was trimmed by 2 bases and J by 6 bases, leaving 4 bases between them. CDR3 bases: TGTGCCAGCAGTTACCGGGCTGAAGCTTTCTTT. This gives the protein CASSYRAEAFF.

The J gene is TRBJ2-7, the V gene TRBV9; D perhaps matches TRBD2 (6 bases). The CDR3 loop spans 14 amino acids. CDR1 is SGDLS and CDR2 is YYNGEE in the germline V gene. V gave up 0 bases and J gave up 0 bases, with 7 bases separating them. CDR3 protein: CASSVVGGSYEQYF. CDR3 bases: TGTGCCAGCAGCGTAGTGGGGGGCTCCTACGAGCAGTACTTC.

The chain employs TRBV19 and TRBJ2-7; 7 positions match TRBD1. The CDR3 extends over 13 amino acids. Trimming cost V 6 bases and J 0 bases; bases outside gene matches: 2. The germline CDR1 and CDR2 sequences are LNHDA and SQIVND (reference sequence). CDR3 sequence: CASRQGSSYEQYF. In DNA form, the CDR3 reads TGTGCCAGTAGACAGGGGAGCTCCTACGAGCAGTACTTC.

The chain is built from TRBV19 and TRBJ1-4; no clear D. V lost 3 bases, J lost 8 bases, and 7 bases lay in between. CDR1 is LNHDA, CDR2 SQIVND, per germline (reference sequence). This CDR3 spans 12 amino acids. The CDR3 region has the DNA TGTGCCAGTAGTATTGGGCTGGAAAAACTGTTTTTT. It yields the protein CASSIGLEKLFF.

The chain joins TRBV5-1 to TRBJ1-4; D is undetermined. CDR3 length: 15 amino acids. From germline, CDR1 is SGHRS and CDR2 YFSETQ. Trimming stripped 1 base from V and 6 bases from J, with 13 bases between. The CDR3 protein is CASSLTLGGDEKLFF. The DNA for the CDR3 is TGCGCCAGCAGCTTGACACTGGGCGGGGATGAAAAACTGTTTTTT.

This clone was counted a single time. The chain employs TRBV6-5 and TRBJ1-2; 8 positions agree with TRBD1. The CDR3 loop spans 15 amino acids. After removal of 6 bases from V and 2 bases from J, the junction contained 8 bases not matched to a gene. Germline assignment: CDR1 MNHEY and CDR2 SVGAGI. Here the CDR3 DNA reads TGTGCCAGCAGAGCCTACGACAGGGGAAACTATGGCTACACCTTC. Translated: CASRAYDRGNYGYTF.

The rearrangement uses TRBV21-1 and TRBJ2-3; TRBD2 is the table's D call and was not checked against the DNA. TRBV21-1 is labeled a pseudogene. The length of the CDR3 is 21 residues. CDR3 region: CASSKEVGLTSGGAPTDTQYF. DNA for the CDR3: TGTGCCAGCAGCAAAGAGGTTGGGCTGACTAGCGGGGGGGCCCCCACAGATACGCAGTATTTT.

This clone was observed a single time. The chain joins TRBV7-2 to TRBJ1-1; D ambiguous. The ends were cut back, 4 bases at V and 6 bases at J, with 9 bases in the middle. The CDR3 consists of 12 residues. Germline V gene lookup returns CDR1 SGHTA and CDR2 FQGNSA. The CDR3 region has the DNA TGTGCCAGCAGCTCGGAAACAGCTGAAGCTTTCTTT. This sequence encodes CASSSETAEAFF. The whole variable domain, remainder taken from reference TRBV7-2 and TRBJ1-1, is GAGVSQSPSNKVTEKGKDVELRCDPISGHTALYWYRQSLGQGLEFLIYFQGNSAPDKSGLPSDRFSAERTGGSVSTLTIQRTQQEDSAVYLCASSSETAEAFFGQGTRLTVV.

V is TRBV19 and J is TRBJ2-7; TRBD2 matches at 8 bases. Germline loops: CDR1 LNHDA, CDR2 SQIVND (reference sequence). V lost 3 bases to trimming and J lost 2 bases; unmatched junction nucleotides: 9. The length of the CDR3 is 16 residues. CDR3 amino acids: CASSIWREDSTYEQYF. In nucleotides, the CDR3 is TGTGCCAGTAGTATTTGGCGGGAGGATAGTACCTACGAGCAGTACTTC.

The chain uses TRBV9 and TRBJ2-5; possibly TRBD1 for D (6 bases). Germline V lookup: CDR1 SGDLS, CDR2 YYNGEE. The V end lost 0 bases, the J end lost 0 bases, and 6 bases lay between the germline ends. The CDR3 length is 14 residues. CDR3 DNA sequence: TGTGCCAGCAGCGTAGGGACAGACCAAGAGACCCAGTACTTC. It yields the protein CASSVGTDQETQYF.

The chain joins TRBV6-6 to TRBJ2-7, with D uncertain. This CDR3 spans 12 amino acids. Germline V gene sequence: CDR1 MNHNY, CDR2 SVGAGI (reference sequence). V was clipped by 7 bases and J by 2 bases, with 9 bases between them. DNA for the CDR3: TGTGCCAGCACCCCGGGTACCTACGAGCAGTACTTC. Translation gives CASTPGTYEQYF.

The CDR3 DNA reads as TGCGCCAGCAGCCTACGACAGGGGGATCAGCCCCAGCATTTT. It codes for CASSLRQGDQPQHF. The chain combines TRBV4-3 with TRBJ1-5, with 9 bases aligning to TRBD1. The CDR3 spans 14 residues. Per the germline V gene, CDR1 is LGHNA and CDR2 is YSLEER. After removal of 4 bases from V and 5 bases from J, the junction contained 3 bases not matched to a gene.

This chain joins TRBV19 and TRBJ1-2, with a possible D match to TRBD1 (5 bases). Per the germline V gene, CDR1 is LNHDA and CDR2 is SQIVND (reference sequence). The CDR3 loop spans 16 amino acids. V was clipped by 0 bases and J by 7 bases, with 18 bases between them. The CDR3 DNA reads as TGTGCCAGTAGTATAGATGATTGGGGCCACAAGGGTGGCTACACCTTC. Amino acid sequence: CASSIDDWGHKGGYTF.

This chain joins TRBV18 and TRBJ2-6; 8 positions match TRBD1. Unmatched junction bases numbered 5, after V lost 3 bases and J lost 1 base. In germline, CDR1 is KGHSH, CDR2 LQKENI. The CDR3 loop spans 17 amino acids. The CDR3 region is CASSPKTGVSGANVLTF. CDR3 nucleotides: TGTGCCAGCTCACCGAAGACAGGGGTGTCTGGGGCCAACGTCCTGACTTTC. Combining the CDR3 with reference TRBV18 and TRBJ2-6 gives the whole variable domain NAGVMQNPRHLVRRRGQEARLRCSPMKGHSHVYWYRQLPEEGLKFMVYLQKENIIDESGMPKERFSAEFPKEGPSILRIQQVVRGDSAAYFCASSPKTGVSGANVLTFGAGSRLTVL.

The chain uses TRBV19 and TRBJ2-7; 12 bases match TRBD2. The V and J ends lost 4 bases and 7 bases, in that order; junction bases with no gene match: 8. This CDR3 comprises 15 residues. Germline V lookup: CDR1 LNHDA, CDR2 SQIVND (reference sequence). CDR3 bases: TGTGCCAGTAGTACCCGACTAGCGGGAGTTCAAGAGCAGTACTTC. Amino acid sequence: CASSTRLAGVQEQYF.